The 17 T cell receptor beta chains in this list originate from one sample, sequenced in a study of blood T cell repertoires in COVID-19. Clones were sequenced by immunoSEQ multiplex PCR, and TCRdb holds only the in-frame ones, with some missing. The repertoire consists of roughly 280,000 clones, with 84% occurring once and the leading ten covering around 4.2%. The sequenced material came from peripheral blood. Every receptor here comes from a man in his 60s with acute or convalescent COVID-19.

CDR3 in amino acids: CASSVAPYEQYF. Written as DNA, the CDR3 is TGTGCCAGCAGCGTAGCTCCCTACGAGCAGTACTTC. The J gene is TRBJ2-7, the V gene TRBV9; D unresolved. The V gene's germline CDR1 is SGDLS and CDR2 YYNGEE. This CDR3 has 12 amino acids. V was clipped by 0 bases and J by 2 bases, with 3 bases between them.

As DNA, the CDR3 is TGTGCCAGTACCACGATTGGGGGCCCTCCGGGGACCCAGTACTTC. Translating gives CASTTIGGPPGTQYF. The chain joins TRBV19 to TRBJ2-5; D possibly corresponds to TRBD1 (6 bases). Trimming took 7 bases from V and 7 from J, leaving 22 bases between them. The germline V gene has CDR1 LNHDA and CDR2 SQIVND (reference sequence). This CDR3 has 15 amino acids.

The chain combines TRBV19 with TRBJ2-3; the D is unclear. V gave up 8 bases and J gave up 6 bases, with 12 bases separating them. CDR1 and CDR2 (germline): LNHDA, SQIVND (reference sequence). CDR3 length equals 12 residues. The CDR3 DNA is TGTGCCAGTCAGGATCTTACGGATACGCAGTATTTT. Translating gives CASQDLTDTQYF.

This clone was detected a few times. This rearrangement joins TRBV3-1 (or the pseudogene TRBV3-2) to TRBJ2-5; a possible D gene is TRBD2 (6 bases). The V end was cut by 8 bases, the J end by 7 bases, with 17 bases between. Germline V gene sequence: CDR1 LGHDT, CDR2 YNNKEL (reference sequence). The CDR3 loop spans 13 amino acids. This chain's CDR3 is CASSYGTYGTQYF. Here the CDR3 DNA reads TGTGCCAGCTCATACGGGACTTATGGGACCCAGTACTTC.

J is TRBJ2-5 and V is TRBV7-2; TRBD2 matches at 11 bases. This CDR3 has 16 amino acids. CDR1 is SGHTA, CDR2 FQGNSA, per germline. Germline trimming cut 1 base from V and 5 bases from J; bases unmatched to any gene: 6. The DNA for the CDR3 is TGTGCCAGCAGCTTAGAGTTAGCGGGGGGGCCGGAGACCCAGTACTTC. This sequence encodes CASSLELAGGPETQYF.

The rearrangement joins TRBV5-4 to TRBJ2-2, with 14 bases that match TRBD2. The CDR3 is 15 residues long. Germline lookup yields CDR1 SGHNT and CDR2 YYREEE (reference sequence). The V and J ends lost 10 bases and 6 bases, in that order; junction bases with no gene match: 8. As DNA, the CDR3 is TGTGCCGGGGGACTAGCGGGAGTAAGGGCCGGGGAGCTGTTTTTT. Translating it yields CAGGLAGVRAGELFF.

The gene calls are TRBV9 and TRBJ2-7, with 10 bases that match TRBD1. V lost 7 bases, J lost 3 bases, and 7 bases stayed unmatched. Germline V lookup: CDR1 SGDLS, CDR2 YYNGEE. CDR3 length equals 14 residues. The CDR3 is CASGPGQGFYEQYF. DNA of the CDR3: TGTGCCAGCGGGCCGGGACAGGGGTTCTACGAGCAGTACTTC.

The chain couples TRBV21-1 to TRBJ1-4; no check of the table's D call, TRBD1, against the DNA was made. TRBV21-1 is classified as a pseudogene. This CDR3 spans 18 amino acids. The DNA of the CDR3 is TGTGCCAGCAGCAAACCCGATCCGGGACAGGGAGGAAGCGAAAAACTGTTTTTT. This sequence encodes CASSKPDPGQGGSEKLFF.

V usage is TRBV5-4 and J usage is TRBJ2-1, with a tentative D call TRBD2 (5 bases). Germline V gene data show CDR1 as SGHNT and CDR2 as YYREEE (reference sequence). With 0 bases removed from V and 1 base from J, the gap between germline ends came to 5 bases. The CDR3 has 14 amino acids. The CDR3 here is CASSLGGSYNEQFF. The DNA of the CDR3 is TGTGCCAGCAGCTTGGGCGGGTCCTACAATGAGCAGTTCTTC.

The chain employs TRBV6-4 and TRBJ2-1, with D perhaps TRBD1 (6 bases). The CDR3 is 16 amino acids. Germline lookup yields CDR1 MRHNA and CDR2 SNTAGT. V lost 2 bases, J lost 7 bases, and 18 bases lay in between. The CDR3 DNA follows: TGTGCCAGCAGTGACGTTGGGCAGGGGATTAGGAATGAGCAGTTCTTC. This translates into CASSDVGQGIRNEQFF.

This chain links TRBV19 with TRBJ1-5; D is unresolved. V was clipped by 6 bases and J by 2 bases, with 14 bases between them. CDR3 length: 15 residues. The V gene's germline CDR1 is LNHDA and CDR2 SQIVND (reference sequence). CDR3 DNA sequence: TGTGCCAGTAGGGCACCGGGAGCCCGCAATCAGCCCCAGCATTTT. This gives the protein CASRAPGARNQPQHF.

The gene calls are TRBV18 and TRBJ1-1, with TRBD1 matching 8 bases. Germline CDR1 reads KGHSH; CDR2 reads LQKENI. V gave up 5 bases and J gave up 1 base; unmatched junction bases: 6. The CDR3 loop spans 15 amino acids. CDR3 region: CASSGQGERNTEAFF. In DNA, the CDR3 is TGTGCCAGCTCAGGACAGGGCGAAAGGAACACTGAAGCTTTCTTT.

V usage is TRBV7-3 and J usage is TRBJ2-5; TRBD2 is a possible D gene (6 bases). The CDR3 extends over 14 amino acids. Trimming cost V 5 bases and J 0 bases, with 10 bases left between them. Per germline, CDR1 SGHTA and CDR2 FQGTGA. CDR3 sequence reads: CASSPRGNQETQYF. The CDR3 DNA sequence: TGTGCCAGCAGCCCCCGGGGGAACCAAGAGACCCAGTACTTC.

The CDR3 is CASSQAGATGVRSPLHF. The CDR3 DNA is TGTGCCAGCAGCCAGGCCGGGGCGACAGGGGTTCGGTCACCCCTCCACTTT. The chain carries TRBV4-2 and TRBJ1-6; 8 nucleotides align to TRBD1. The CDR3 is made up of 17 amino acids. Germline V lookup: CDR1 LGHNA, CDR2 YNFKEQ. Trimming at V came to 3 bases and at J to 10 bases, leaving 14 bases not matched to a gene.

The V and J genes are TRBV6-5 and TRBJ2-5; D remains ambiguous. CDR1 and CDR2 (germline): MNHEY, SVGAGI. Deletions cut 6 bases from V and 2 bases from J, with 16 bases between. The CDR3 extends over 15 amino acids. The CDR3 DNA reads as TGTGCCAGCAGACCCCTTCGCAGTGCTCAAGAGACCCAGTACTTC. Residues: CASRPLRSAQETQYF.

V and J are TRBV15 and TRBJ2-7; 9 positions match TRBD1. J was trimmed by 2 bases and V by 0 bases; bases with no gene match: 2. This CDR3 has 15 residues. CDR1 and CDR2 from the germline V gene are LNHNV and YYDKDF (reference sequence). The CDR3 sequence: CATSRERDRAYEQYF. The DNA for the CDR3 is TGTGCCACCAGCAGAGAAAGGGACAGGGCCTACGAGCAGTACTTC.

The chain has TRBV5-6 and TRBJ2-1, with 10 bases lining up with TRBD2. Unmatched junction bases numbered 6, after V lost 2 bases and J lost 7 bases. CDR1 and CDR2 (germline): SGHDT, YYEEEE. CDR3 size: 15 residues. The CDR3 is CASSFTGLADNEQFF. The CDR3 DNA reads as TGTGCCAGCAGCTTTACAGGACTAGCGGATAATGAGCAGTTCTTC.